The T cell receptor (beta chain) under discussion was sequenced for a study of metastatic and nonmetastatic thyroid tumors. TCRdb reanalyzed the PCR reads via MiXCR. The sample has about 38,000 clones; roughly 27% are singletons. V was pared by 4 bases and J by 5 bases, with 10 bases between. Germline values: CDR1 SNHLY, CDR2 FYNNEI. The CDR3 is 13 residues long. All patients reached thyroid surgery having received no treatment beforehand. The specimen sequenced was blood. The TCR sequence derives from a female donor with papillary thyroid cancer or a benign thyroid nodule (not recorded which). Some clones in this sample may be carry-over from other donors' samples. The chain is built from TRBV2 and TRBJ2-3; D not resolved. The CDR3 DNA follows: TGTGCCAGCAGTGCGACGAGGAAAGATACGCAGTATTTT. Amino acids: CASSATRKDTQYF.